These T cell receptor beta chains were read from a single sample in a study of sequential checkpoint blockade in melanoma. Measured with immunoSEQ multiplex PCR; TCRdb has only the in-frame clones, and not every one. The table has 9,500 to 12,000 clones, around 60% seen once. Specimen: CD8+ T cells sorted from blood (inferred from file names), collected from a patient given nivolumab and ipilimumab in sequence. The origin of the receptors is a human donor with melanoma. Both conserved end residues are part of each CDR3. Fields, in order: clone size, J gene, D gene, V gene, CDR3 protein, CDR3 DNA. D genes are given only for firm matches. Only some rows state a clone size, as once, few, many or a class for expanded clones.

clone size: -; J gene: TRBJ2-1; D gene: -; V gene: TRBV27; CDR3 protein: CASSPERYSGNEQFF; CDR3 DNA: TGTGCCAGCAGTCCCGAGAGGTATAGCGGCAATGAGCAGTTCTTC
clone size: few; J gene: TRBJ2-1; D gene: -; V gene: TRBV27; CDR3 protein: CASLFYNEQFF; CDR3 DNA: TGTGCCAGCCTCTTCTACAATGAGCAGTTCTTC
clone size: -; J gene: TRBJ2-2; D gene: TRBD1; V gene: TRBV7-3; CDR3 protein: CASATGLGDTGELFF; CDR3 DNA: TGTGCCAGCGCGACAGGGCTTGGGGACACCGGGGAGCTGTTTTTT
clone size: -; J gene: TRBJ2-7; D gene: -; V gene: TRBV30; CDR3 protein: CAWGHNGYEQYF; CDR3 DNA: TGTGCCTGGGGCCATAATGGCTACGAGCAGTACTTC
clone size: few; J gene: TRBJ2-1; D gene: -; V gene: TRBV7-9; CDR3 protein: CASSLGGQGSVEQFF; CDR3 DNA: TGTGCCAGCAGCTTAGGTGGGCAGGGATCTGTTGAGCAGTTCTTC
clone size: -; J gene: TRBJ2-3; D gene: -; V gene: TRBV7-9; CDR3 protein: CASSSAGIDTQYF; CDR3 DNA: TGTGCCAGCAGCTCCGCAGGGATAGATACGCAGTATTTT
clone size: -; J gene: TRBJ1-2; D gene: TRBD1; V gene: TRBV4-3; CDR3 protein: CASSQDARGWNGYTF; CDR3 DNA: TGCGCCAGCAGCCAAGATGCCAGGGGGTGGAATGGCTACACCTTC
clone size: few; J gene: TRBJ1-2; D gene: TRBD1; V gene: TRBV10-3; CDR3 protein: CAISESDRDLGGYTF; CDR3 DNA: TGTGCCATCAGTGAGAGCGACAGGGACTTAGGGGGCTACACCTTC
clone size: -; J gene: TRBJ2-2; D gene: -; V gene: TRBV19; CDR3 protein: CASISEGGPGGSNTGELFF; CDR3 DNA: TGTGCCAGTATCTCCGAGGGAGGACCCGGCGGTTCGAACACCGGGGAGCTGTTTTTT
clone size: -; J gene: TRBJ2-7; D gene: -; V gene: TRBV9; CDR3 protein: CASSVGGGGEQYF; CDR3 DNA: TGTGCCAGCAGCGTAGGAGGGGGGGGCGAGCAGTACTTC
clone size: -; J gene: TRBJ2-1; D gene: -; V gene: TRBV11-2; CDR3 protein: CASSLVAQALSYNEQFF; CDR3 DNA: TGTGCCAGCAGCTTAGTGGCCCAGGCCCTATCCTACAATGAGCAGTTCTTC
clone size: -; J gene: TRBJ2-7; D gene: -; V gene: TRBV6-6; CDR3 protein: CASSSGLASSYEQYF; CDR3 DNA: TGTGCCAGCAGTTCCGGACTGGCGAGCTCCTACGAGCAGTACTTC
clone size: few; J gene: TRBJ1-3; D gene: -; V gene: TRBV9; CDR3 protein: CASSSRTVGNTIYF; CDR3 DNA: TGTGCCAGCAGCTCTAGGACAGTTGGAAACACCATATATTTT
clone size: -; J gene: TRBJ2-2; D gene: -; V gene: TRBV27; CDR3 protein: CATHPGSTGELFF; CDR3 DNA: TGTGCCACCCATCCAGGGTCTACCGGGGAGCTGTTTTTT
clone size: -; J gene: TRBJ2-2; D gene: -; V gene: TRBV7-3; CDR3 protein: CASSLGQGLNTGELFF; CDR3 DNA: TGTGCCAGCAGCCTAGGGCAGGGTTTGAACACCGGGGAGCTGTTTTTT
clone size: -; J gene: TRBJ2-1; D gene: -; V gene: TRBV28; CDR3 protein: CASSLYRETIHNEQFF; CDR3 DNA: TGTGCCAGCAGTTTATACCGCGAGACTATACACAATGAGCAGTTCTTC
clone size: -; J gene: TRBJ2-7; D gene: TRBD1; V gene: TRBV7-9; CDR3 protein: CASSVGTGVFF; CDR3 DNA: TGTGCCAGCAGCGTCGGGACAGGCGTGTTTTTC
clone size: -; J gene: TRBJ2-5; D gene: TRBD2; V gene: TRBV9; CDR3 protein: CASSRTSGGGETQYF; CDR3 DNA: TGTGCCAGCAGCAGGACTAGCGGAGGTGGGGAGACCCAGTACTTC
clone size: -; J gene: TRBJ2-7; D gene: TRBD2; V gene: TRBV30; CDR3 protein: CAWSPPREAFYEQYF; CDR3 DNA: TGTGCCTGGAGTCCCCCGCGGGAGGCCTTCTACGAGCAGTACTTC
clone size: -; J gene: TRBJ2-7; D gene: -; V gene: TRBV27; CDR3 protein: CASSLGSRVSEQYF; CDR3 DNA: TGTGCCAGCAGTTTAGGCTCCAGGGTATCCGAGCAGTACTTC
clone size: -; J gene: TRBJ2-3; D gene: TRBD1; V gene: TRBV5-1; CDR3 protein: CASSATLMTGGRVDTQYF; CDR3 DNA: TGCGCCAGCAGCGCAACCCTCATGACAGGGGGAAGAGTGGATACGCAGTATTTT
clone size: -; J gene: TRBJ2-5; D gene: TRBD2; V gene: TRBV9; CDR3 protein: CASSPRVAGFQETQYF; CDR3 DNA: TGTGCCAGCAGCCCCAGGGTAGCGGGCTTCCAAGAGACCCAGTACTTC
clone size: few; J gene: TRBJ2-7; D gene: -; V gene: TRBV7-2; CDR3 protein: CASSLRGSYEQYF; CDR3 DNA: TGTGCCAGCAGCCTCAGGGGATCCTACGAGCAGTACTTC
clone size: -; J gene: TRBJ1-4; D gene: -; V gene: TRBV25-1; CDR3 protein: CASSGLNEKLFF; CDR3 DNA: TGTGCCAGCAGTGGGCTTAATGAAAAACTGTTTTTT
clone size: -; J gene: TRBJ1-3; D gene: -; V gene: TRBV19; CDR3 protein: CASSISSVSGNTIYF; CDR3 DNA: TGTGCCAGTAGTATATCCTCGGTCTCTGGAAACACCATATATTTT
clone size: -; J gene: TRBJ2-1; D gene: TRBD2; V gene: TRBV11-3; CDR3 protein: CASSLASGIEQFF; CDR3 DNA: TGTGCCAGCAGCTTAGCTAGCGGGATTGAGCAGTTCTTC
clone size: -; J gene: TRBJ1-5; D gene: -; V gene: TRBV2; CDR3 protein: CASSGGNQPQHF; CDR3 DNA: TGTGCCAGCAGTGGAGGAAATCAGCCCCAGCATTTT
clone size: -; J gene: TRBJ2-1; D gene: TRBD1; V gene: TRBV27; CDR3 protein: CASSLYRGQGEQFF; CDR3 DNA: TGTGCCAGCAGTCTGTACAGGGGGCAGGGTGAGCAGTTCTTC
clone size: -; J gene: TRBJ1-4; D gene: -; V gene: TRBV27; CDR3 protein: CASSSGFGLFF; CDR3 DNA: TGTGCCAGCAGTTCAGGATTTGGGCTGTTTTTT
clone size: -; J gene: TRBJ1-4; D gene: TRBD1; V gene: TRBV19; CDR3 protein: CASSTYRGPTNEKLFF; CDR3 DNA: TGTGCCAGTAGTACCTACAGGGGGCCAACTAATGAAAAACTGTTTTTT
clone size: few; J gene: TRBJ2-3; D gene: -; V gene: TRBV30; CDR3 protein: CAWSVMEGDTQYF; CDR3 DNA: TGTGCCTGGAGTGTTATGGAGGGGGATACGCAGTATTTT
clone size: -; J gene: TRBJ1-1; D gene: -; V gene: TRBV30; CDR3 protein: CAWSRGDTEAFF; CDR3 DNA: TGTGCCTGGAGTCGGGGGGACACTGAAGCTTTCTTT
clone size: few; J gene: TRBJ1-2; D gene: TRBD1; V gene: TRBV27; CDR3 protein: CASSLSGQGHYGYTF; CDR3 DNA: TGTGCCAGCAGTCTTAGCGGACAGGGGCACTATGGCTACACCTTC
clone size: -; J gene: TRBJ2-2; D gene: TRBD2; V gene: TRBV5-4; CDR3 protein: CASTTVGTSYTGELFF; CDR3 DNA: TGTGCCAGCACTACTGTCGGGACTAGCTATACCGGGGAGCTGTTTTTT
clone size: once; J gene: TRBJ2-3; D gene: -; V gene: TRBV6-4; CDR3 protein: CASSDITGSTDTQYF; CDR3 DNA: TGTGCCAGCAGTGACATCACGGGAAGCACAGATACGCAGTATTTT
clone size: -; J gene: TRBJ2-7; D gene: TRBD1; V gene: TRBV6-1; CDR3 protein: CASKGTAYEQYF; CDR3 DNA: TGTGCCAGCAAGGGGACAGCCTACGAGCAGTACTTC
clone size: few; J gene: TRBJ2-7; D gene: TRBD2; V gene: TRBV11-2; CDR3 protein: CASSLGGSGRGEQYF; CDR3 DNA: TGTGCCAGCAGCTTAGGTGGTAGCGGGAGAGGCGAGCAGTACTTC